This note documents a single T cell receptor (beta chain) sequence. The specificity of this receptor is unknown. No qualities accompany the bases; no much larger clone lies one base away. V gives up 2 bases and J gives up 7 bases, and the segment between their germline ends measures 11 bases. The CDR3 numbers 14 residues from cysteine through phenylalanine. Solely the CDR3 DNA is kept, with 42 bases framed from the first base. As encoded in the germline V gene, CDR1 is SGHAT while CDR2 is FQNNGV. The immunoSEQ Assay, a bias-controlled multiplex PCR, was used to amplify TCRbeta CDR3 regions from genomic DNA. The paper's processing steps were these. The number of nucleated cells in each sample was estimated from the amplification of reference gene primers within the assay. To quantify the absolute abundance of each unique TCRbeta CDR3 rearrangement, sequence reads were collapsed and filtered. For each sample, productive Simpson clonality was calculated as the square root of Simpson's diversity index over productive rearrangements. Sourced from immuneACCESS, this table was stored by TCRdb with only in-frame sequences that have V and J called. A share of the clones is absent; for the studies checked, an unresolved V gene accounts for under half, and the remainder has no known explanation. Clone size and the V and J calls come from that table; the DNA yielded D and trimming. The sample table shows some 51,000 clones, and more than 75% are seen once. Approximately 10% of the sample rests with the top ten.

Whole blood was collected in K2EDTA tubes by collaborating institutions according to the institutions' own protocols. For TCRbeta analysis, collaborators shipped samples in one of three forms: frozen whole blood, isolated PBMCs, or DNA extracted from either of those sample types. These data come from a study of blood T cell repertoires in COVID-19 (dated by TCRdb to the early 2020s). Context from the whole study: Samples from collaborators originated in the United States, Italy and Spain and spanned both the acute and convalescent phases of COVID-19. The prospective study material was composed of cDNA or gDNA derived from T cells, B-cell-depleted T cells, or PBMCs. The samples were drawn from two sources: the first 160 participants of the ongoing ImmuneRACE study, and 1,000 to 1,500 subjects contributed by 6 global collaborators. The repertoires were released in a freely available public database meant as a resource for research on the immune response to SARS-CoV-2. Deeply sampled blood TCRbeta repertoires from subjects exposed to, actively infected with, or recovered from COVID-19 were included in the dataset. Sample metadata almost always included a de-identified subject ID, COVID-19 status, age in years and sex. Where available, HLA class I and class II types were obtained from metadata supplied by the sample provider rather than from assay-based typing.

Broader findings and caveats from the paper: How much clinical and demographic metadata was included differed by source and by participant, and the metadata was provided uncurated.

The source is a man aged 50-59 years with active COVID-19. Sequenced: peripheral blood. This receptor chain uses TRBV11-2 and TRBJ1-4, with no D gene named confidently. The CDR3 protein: CASSLSRGSEKLFF. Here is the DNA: TGTGCCAGCAGCTTATCCAGAGGTAGTGAAAAACTGTTTTTT.